This T cell receptor (beta chain) was retrieved from a study of long-term antiretroviral therapy in people with HIV. Every specimen provided 1-10 million cryopreserved PBMC before DNA extraction took place. They ran version v3.0 of the immunoSEQ assay at survey level. Data came from immunoSEQ multiplex PCR; TCRdb stores just in-frame clones and leaves some out. Among 15,000 to 20,000 clones listed, roughly 91% were seen once. Comment on this clone: Antigen specificity is unknown.

The CDR3 sequence is 14 residues long. The V and J ends lost 5 bases and 2 bases respectively, with 11 bases between them. CDR1 LNHDA and CDR2 SQIVND come from the germline V gene (reference sequence). Study-wide findings and caveats: HIV repertoires spanned tighter CDR3 length ranges than controls did. Diversity measured after ART increased yet remained under transplant donor controls. Unavailable data included ART adherence, viral resistance and therapy changes (switches in treatment).

The genes are TRBV19 and TRBJ2-3; a possible D gene is TRBD1 (6 bases). The sequencing here drew on unsorted PBMCs, taken 6.9 years after starting antiretroviral therapy. The receptor was isolated from a man between 50 and 59 years old with HIV. CDR3 sequence reads: CASSRTAITDTQYF. The CDR3 region has the DNA TGTGCCAGTAGTCGGACAGCCATCACAGATACGCAGTATTTT. The whole variable domain, filled in from reference TRBV19 and TRBJ2-3, reads DGGITQSPKYLFRKEGQNVTLSCEQNLNHDAMYWYRQDPGQGLRLIYYSQIVNDFQKGDIAEGYSVSREKKESFPLTVTSAQKNPTAFYLCASSRTAITDTQYFGPGTRLTVL.